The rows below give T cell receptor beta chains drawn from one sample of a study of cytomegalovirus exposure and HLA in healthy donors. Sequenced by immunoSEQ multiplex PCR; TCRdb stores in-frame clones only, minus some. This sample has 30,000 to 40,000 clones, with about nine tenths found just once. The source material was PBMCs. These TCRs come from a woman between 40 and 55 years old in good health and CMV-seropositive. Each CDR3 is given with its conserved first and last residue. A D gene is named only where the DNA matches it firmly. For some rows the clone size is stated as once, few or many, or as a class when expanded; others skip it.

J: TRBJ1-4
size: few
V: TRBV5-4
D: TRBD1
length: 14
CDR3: CASSSIQGDEKLFF
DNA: TGTGCCAGCAGCTCCATTCAGGGGGATGAAAAACTGTTTTTT

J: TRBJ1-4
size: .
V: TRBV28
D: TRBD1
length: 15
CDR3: CASSSGGATNEKLFF
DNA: TGTGCCAGCAGTTCAGGGGGCGCAACTAATGAAAAACTGTTTTTT

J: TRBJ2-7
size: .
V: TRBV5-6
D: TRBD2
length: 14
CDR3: CASRPGTTPYEQYF
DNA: TGTGCCAGCAGACCCGGGACTACCCCCTACGAGCAGTACTTC

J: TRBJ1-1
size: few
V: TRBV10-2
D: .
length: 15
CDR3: CASSDYTTENTEAFF
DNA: TGCGCCAGCAGTGACTACACGACAGAGAACACTGAAGCTTTCTTT

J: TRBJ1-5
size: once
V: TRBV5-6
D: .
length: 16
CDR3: CASSFGTGYSNQPQHF
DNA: TGTGCCAGCAGCTTTGGTACGGGGTATAGCAATCAGCCCCAGCATTTT

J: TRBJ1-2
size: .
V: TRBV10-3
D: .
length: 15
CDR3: CATFMGSSLGGGYTF
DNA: TGTGCCACCTTCATGGGCTCATCTCTTGGGGGCGGCTACACCTTC

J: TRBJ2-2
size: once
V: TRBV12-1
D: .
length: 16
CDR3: CASSFDGLANTGELFF
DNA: TGTGCCAGCAGCTTTGACGGTCTAGCGAACACCGGGGAGCTGTTTTTT

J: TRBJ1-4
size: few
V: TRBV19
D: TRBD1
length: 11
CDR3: CASSGSAGGSF
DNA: TGTGCCAGTAGTGGCTCCGCAGGGGGTTCTTTT

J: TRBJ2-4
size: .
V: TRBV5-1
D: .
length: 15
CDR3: CASSGWMGQENIQYF
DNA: TGCGCCAGCAGCGGGTGGATGGGACAAGAAAACATTCAGTACTTC

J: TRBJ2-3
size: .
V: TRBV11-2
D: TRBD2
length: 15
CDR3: CASSSGTSGGSLQYF
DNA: TGTGCCAGCAGCTCCGGGACTAGCGGGGGGTCTCTGCAGTATTTT

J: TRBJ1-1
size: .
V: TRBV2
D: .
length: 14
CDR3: CASSEQGFYTEAFF
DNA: TGTGCCAGCAGTGAACAGGGATTCTACACTGAAGCTTTCTTT

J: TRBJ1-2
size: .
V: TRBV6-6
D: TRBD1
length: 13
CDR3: CASSWDRGQGYTF
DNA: TGTGCCAGCAGTTGGGACAGGGGGCAAGGCTACACCTTC

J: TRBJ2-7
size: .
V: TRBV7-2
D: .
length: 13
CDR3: CASSFGGSNEQYF
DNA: TGTGCCAGCAGCTTCGGGGGTAGCAACGAGCAGTACTTC

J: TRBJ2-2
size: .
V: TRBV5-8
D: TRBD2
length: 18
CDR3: CASSPGLAGGPVTGELFF
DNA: TGTGCCAGCAGCCCGGGACTAGCGGGGGGGCCTGTCACCGGGGAGCTGTTTTTT

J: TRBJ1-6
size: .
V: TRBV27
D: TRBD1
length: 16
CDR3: CASSRTGRSYNSPLHF
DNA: TGTGCCAGCAGCCGGACAGGCCGCTCCTATAATTCACCCCTCCACTTT

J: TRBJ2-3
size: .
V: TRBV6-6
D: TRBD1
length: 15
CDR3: CASSYQQGATDTQYF
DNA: TGTGCCAGCAGTTACCAACAGGGGGCAACAGATACGCAGTATTTT

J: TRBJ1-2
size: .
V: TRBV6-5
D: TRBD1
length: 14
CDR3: CASSPYRGDYGYTF
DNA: TGTGCCAGCAGTCCCTACAGGGGGGACTATGGCTACACCTTC